A single sample gave rise to the 9 T cell receptor beta chains below, sequenced in a study of shared clonotypes between healthy human individuals. Clones were sequenced by immunoSEQ multiplex PCR, and TCRdb holds only the in-frame ones, with some missing. The sample comprises about 530,000 clones, 75% to 80% of which are singletons, and under 15% rests with the top ten. The sample comprised PBMCs. The receptors stem from a woman aged 40 to 50 in good health. Some clones in this sample may be carry-over from other donors' samples.

V gene TRBV7-2 combines with J gene TRBJ1-2; TRBD1 aligns across 11 bases. The CDR3 is made up of 15 amino acids. The germline CDR1 and CDR2 sequences are SGHTA and FQGNSA. With V trimmed by 5 bases and J by 6 bases, 8 bases remained unmatched. The CDR3 sequence is CASSADRGLLDGYTF. CDR3 DNA: TGTGCCAGCAGCGCGGACAGGGGGCTTTTAGATGGCTACACCTTC.

This chain uses TRBV6-4 with TRBJ1-1; D may be TRBD1 (6 bases). Germline values: CDR1 MRHNA, CDR2 SNTAGT. Trimming cost V 4 bases and J 8 bases, with 8 bases left between them. CDR3 length: 11 amino acids. CDR3 sequence: CASSGQAEAFF. CDR3 sequence (DNA): TGTGCCAGCAGTGGACAGGCAGAAGCTTTCTTT.

This chain joins TRBV4-3 and TRBJ1-5, with a possible D match to TRBD1 (5 bases). The CDR3 length is 17 residues. In germline, CDR1 is LGHNA, CDR2 YSLEER. V dropped 1 base and J dropped 3 bases, with 16 bases sitting between them. The CDR3 DNA follows: TGCGCCAGCAGCCAAGGGGTGACGTCCAGGGACAATCAGCCCCAGCATTTT. Its translation: CASSQGVTSRDNQPQHF.

V and J are TRBV15 and TRBJ2-5; 8 positions match TRBD1. The CDR3 is 15 residues long. Germline V gene lookup returns CDR1 LNHNV and CDR2 YYDKDF (reference sequence). Trimming removed 0 bases from V and 7 bases from J; junction bases left unmatched: 7. CDR3 nucleotides: TGTGCCACCAGCAGAGACGTACAGGGGGATAGGACCCAGTACTTC. Residues: CATSRDVQGDRTQYF.

On this clone: One base away lies a much larger clone, so this may be a sequencing read error. Different DNA sequences within this sample yield the same CDR3. The rearrangement joins TRBV2 to TRBJ2-1; D gene ambiguous. The CDR3 extends over 11 amino acids. Germline-derived CDR1 and CDR2 are SNHLY and FYNNEI. The V gene lost 6 bases and the J gene lost 4 bases, with 4 bases spanning the gap. DNA of the CDR3: TGTGCCAGCAGCGCATACAATGAGCAGTTCTTC. Protein product: CASSAYNEQFF. Looking up the rest from reference TRBV2 and TRBJ2-1 gives the full variable domain: EPEVTQTPSHQVTQMGQEVILRCVPISNHLYFYWYRQILGQKVEFLVSFYNNEISEKSEIFDDQFSVERPDGSNFTLKIRSTKLEDSAMYFCASSAYNEQFFGPGTRLTVL.

V is TRBV7-2 and J is TRBJ2-1, with a weak D call TRBD2 (7 bases). The V gene's germline CDR1 is SGHTA and CDR2 FQGNSA. The CDR3 length is 16 residues. V was pared by 0 bases and J by 4 bases, with 13 bases between. In DNA, the CDR3 is TGTGCCAGCAGCTTAGCGGGGGGGGCAAATTACAATGAGCAGTTCTTC. It is translated as CASSLAGGANYNEQFF.

V and J are TRBV10-3 and TRBJ2-3; D gene unclear. This CDR3 comprises 13 residues. V lost 8 bases, J lost 0 bases, and 9 bases lay in between. CDR1 is ENHRY and CDR2 is SYGVKD in the germline V gene. The CDR3 DNA reads as TGTGCCATCTCCAAAGGCAGCACAGATACGCAGTATTTT. Encoded protein: CAISKGSTDTQYF.

The CDR3 region has the DNA TGTGCCAGCAGCTTAGGGGCGAGAGGGGGGTACACCGGGGAGCTGTTTTTT. Translated: CASSLGARGGYTGELFF. This chain joins TRBV7-8 and TRBJ2-2, with D perhaps being TRBD1 or TRBD2 (6 bases each). The CDR3 loop spans 17 amino acids. V shed 1 base and J shed 3 bases, with 15 bases lying between them. CDR1 and CDR2 (germline): SGHVS, FQNEAQ.

The chain recombines TRBV5-1 with TRBJ1-1, with 9 bases aligning to TRBD1. The CDR3 consists of 15 residues. J gave up 8 bases and V 0 bases, and 8 bases lay outside the gene matches. Per germline, CDR1 SGHRS and CDR2 YFSETQ. The CDR3 loop reads CASSLETPGQGEAFF. CDR3 bases: TGCGCCAGCAGCTTGGAAACTCCGGGACAGGGAGAAGCTTTCTTT.